One and the same sample provided the 12 T cell receptor beta chains below, sequenced in a study of blood T cells in healthy people across ages. It was with a sample-barcoded 5' primer and a J-beta primer mix that a second PCR of roughly 7 to 12 cycles was run. TCRdb recomputed calls from the 5' RACE reads with MiXCR, one row per CDR3 protein. The data show hundreds of thousands of distinct CDR3 sequences, around 42% seen once. The sample consisted of blood. Receptor source: a man between 60 and 75 years old in good health.

This clonotype has more than one count but fewer than ten. The chain carries TRBV6-1 and TRBJ1-6, with a weak D call TRBD1 (5 bases). This CDR3 is 19 amino acids long. V was cut by 7 bases and J by 6 bases, with 28 bases left in between. Germline V gives CDR1 MNHNS, CDR2 SASEGT. CDR3 DNA: TGTGCCAGCACCCCCCATCGGTTTTTGACAGAAGTAATTAATTCACCCCTCCACTTT. This gives the protein CASTPHRFLTEVINSPLHF.

V and J are TRBV28 and TRBJ2-7; D is perhaps TRBD1 (6 bases). The CDR3 has 14 residues. V was trimmed by 6 bases and J by 4 bases, leaving 16 bases between them. Germline lookup yields CDR1 MDHEN and CDR2 SYDVKM. CDR3 sequence reads: CASSATGTQYEQYF. DNA for the CDR3: TGTGCCAGCAGCGCAACCGGGACACAATACGAGCAGTACTTC.

In the case of this clonotype: A much larger clone lies one base from this, so it may be a read error. The chain couples TRBV7-9 to TRBJ2-7, with 9 positions matching TRBD2. The CDR3 runs to 15 residues. From germline, CDR1 is SEHNR and CDR2 FQNEAQ (reference sequence). After removal of 4 bases from V and 3 bases from J, the junction contained 7 bases not matched to a gene. CDR3 DNA: TGTGCCAGCAGCTCCGAGACTAGCGGAATCTACGAGCAGTACTTC. Amino acids: CASSSETSGIYEQYF.

This clonotype came up a few times. This chain connects TRBV24-1 to TRBJ2-7, with D possibly TRBD2 on 6 matching bases. CDR1 and CDR2 from the germline V gene are KGHDR and SFDVKD. The CDR3 totals 15 residues. Deletions cut 5 bases from V and 2 bases from J, with 15 bases between. The CDR3 DNA sequence: TGTGCCACCAGTGCCCCCCTCGGGGGAACCTACGAGCAGTACTTC. Translated: CATSAPLGGTYEQYF.

This clonotype occurred a few times. The rearrangement joins TRBV12-3 or TRBV12-4 to TRBJ1-1; D ambiguous. Trimming removed 6 bases from V and 1 base from J, with 12 bases in between. This CDR3 has 14 amino acids. The CDR3 DNA reads as TGTGCCAGCAGCACCACGGGCCCGAACACTGAAGCTTTCTTT. Its protein product is CASSTTGPNTEAFF.

This clonotype was observed a handful of times. The chain has TRBV5-1 and TRBJ2-6; 8 bases are a match to TRBD1. The CDR3 runs 15 residues. CDR1 SGHRS and CDR2 YFSETQ come from the germline V gene. Losses at the gene ends were 7 bases for V and 0 bases for J; bases not matched to a gene: 3. The DNA of the CDR3 is TGCGCCAGCGGGACAGGAGACTCTGGGGCCAACGTCCTGACTTTC. Translation: CASGTGDSGANVLTF.

In its sample, this clonotype was seen a few times. The J gene is TRBJ2-7, the V gene TRBV7-9; 10 bases align to TRBD1. After removal of 4 bases from V and 3 bases from J, the junction contained 6 bases not matched to a gene. CDR3 length: 15 residues. Germline V gene lookup returns CDR1 SEHNR and CDR2 FQNEAQ (reference sequence). The CDR3 DNA reads as TGTGCCAGCAGCTCGGAGACAGGGGGCGGCTACGAGCAGTACTTC. Translating it yields CASSSETGGGYEQYF.

V is TRBV29-1 and J is TRBJ1-5, with 9 bases fitting TRBD1. CDR1 and CDR2 from the germline V gene are SQVTM and ANQGSEA. Losses at the gene ends were 7 bases for V and 5 bases for J; bases not matched to a gene: 9. The CDR3 spans 14 residues. The CDR3 here is CSAGTGIDDQPQHF. In nucleotides, the CDR3 is TGCAGCGCCGGGACAGGGATTGATGATCAGCCCCAGCATTTT.

This clonotype was detected a few times. The chain employs TRBV24-1 and TRBJ2-5; D not certain. Germline V gene sequence: CDR1 KGHDR, CDR2 SFDVKD. V lost 6 bases and J 6 bases, leaving 7 bases between the germline ends. The CDR3 is made up of 11 amino acids. CDR3 in amino acids: CATSFGQTQYF. The CDR3 nucleotides read TGTGCCACCAGTTTCGGACAGACCCAGTACTTC.

This clonotype was seen a handful of times. The chain has TRBV9 and TRBJ2-7; D not resolved. The CDR3 runs 12 residues. Trimming pared 0 bases from V and 6 bases from J, leaving 7 bases between. Germline V gene sequence: CDR1 SGDLS, CDR2 YYNGEE. CDR3 coding DNA: TGTGCCAGCAGCGTAGGGGATCGCGAGCAGTACTTC. Protein: CASSVGDREQYF.

The V gene is TRBV6-4, the J gene TRBJ2-1, with 9 bases identical to TRBD1. There are 15 residues in the CDR3. Germline-derived CDR1 and CDR2 are MRHNA and SNTAGT. J gave up 5 bases and V 5 bases, and 7 bases lay outside the gene matches. The CDR3 DNA follows: TGTGCCAGCAGTTTAGGGACAGGGAGGGACAATGAGCAGTTCTTC. It specifies CASSLGTGRDNEQFF.

V usage is TRBV20-1 and J usage is TRBJ2-5; D may correspond to TRBD1 or TRBD2 (6 bases each). The last part of the DNA fits TRBJ2-7 better; the J call may be wrong. The germline gives CDR1 DFQATT, CDR2 SNEGSKA (reference sequence). The CDR3 spans 14 residues. The CDR3 DNA reads TGCAGTGCTAGAGATCGGGGGCGCACCTACGAGCAGTACTTC. Its protein is CSARDRGRTYEQYF.